Shown below are 30 T cell receptor beta chains from a single sample sequenced in a study of blood T cells in healthy people across ages. A second PCR of 7 to 11 cycles used a sample-barcoded 5' primer and a J-beta primer mix. TCRdb itself ran the 5' RACE reads through MiXCR, one entry per CDR3 protein. Altogether 800,000 or so distinct CDR3 sequences are present, approximately 65% being singletons, with the ten largest covering around 30%. The sequenced material came from blood. The source is a young man in good health.

This rearrangement joins TRBV6-5 to TRBJ2-1; D perhaps matches TRBD2 (6 bases). The V gene lost 6 bases and the J gene lost 13 bases, with 25 bases spanning the gap. The germline V gene encodes CDR1 MNHEY and CDR2 SVGAGI. This CDR3 spans 15 amino acids. CDR3 loop: CASSRRFRPGETQFF. CDR3 coding DNA: TGTGCCAGCAGCCGCAGGTTCCGGCCGGGAGAGACCCAGTTCTTC.

V gene TRBV5-8 combines with J gene TRBJ1-2, with a tentative D call TRBD1 (6 bases). This CDR3 has 15 amino acids. Germline V gives CDR1 SGHTS, CDR2 YDEGEE. The V end was cut by 3 bases, the J end by 2 bases, with 14 bases between. The CDR3 nucleotides read TGTGCCAGCAGCTGGGGGCCCCTACAGAACTATGGCTACACCTTC. Translated, it gives CASSWGPLQNYGYTF.

This clonotype was seen a handful of times. The J gene is TRBJ2-4, the V gene TRBV7-2; TRBD1 aligns across 11 bases. The CDR3 is made up of 17 amino acids. Germline lookup yields CDR1 SGHTA and CDR2 FQGNSA. V lost 3 bases and J lost 2; bases outside the gene matches: 6. CDR3 sequence reads: CASSFRTGGGSKNIQYF. Written as DNA, the CDR3 is TGTGCCAGCAGCTTCCGGACAGGGGGCGGATCCAAAAACATTCAGTACTTC.

V is TRBV6-6 and J is TRBJ1-2, with 7 positions matching TRBD1. The CDR3 has 12 residues. Germline assignment: CDR1 MNHNY and CDR2 SVGAGI (reference sequence). V was pared by 5 bases and J by 8 bases, with 5 bases of the junction left unmatched. CDR3 bases: TGTGCCAGCAGTGCTGGGGGACAGGGCTACACCTTC. Its translation: CASSAGGQGYTF.

The V gene is TRBV27, the J gene TRBJ2-3; D is possibly TRBD2 (5 bases). Trimming cost V 3 bases and J 9 bases, with 22 bases left between them. Per germline, CDR1 MNHEY and CDR2 SMNVEV (reference sequence). This CDR3 contains 16 residues. This chain's CDR3 is CASSLDRASGVATQYF. CDR3 coding DNA: TGTGCCAGCAGTTTGGACCGGGCCTCCGGAGTAGCGACGCAGTATTTT.

The rearrangement links TRBV9 to TRBJ2-3; D perhaps matches TRBD1 (5 bases). The V and J ends lost 4 bases and 8 bases respectively, with 23 bases between them. Germline V CDR1 and CDR2: SGDLS, YYNGEE. This CDR3 contains 16 residues. This chain's CDR3 is CASSSRWLGAHSTQYF. The CDR3 nucleotides read TGTGCCAGCAGCTCAAGATGGCTTGGGGCACATTCTACGCAGTATTTT.

This chain joins TRBV9 and TRBJ1-6; 8 bases match TRBD1. This CDR3 comprises 15 residues. After removal of 3 bases from V and 3 bases from J, the junction contained 2 bases not matched to a gene. Germline V lookup: CDR1 SGDLS, CDR2 YYNGEE. CDR3 region: CASSGGTGYNSPLHF. CDR3 DNA: TGTGCCAGCAGCGGCGGGACAGGCTATAATTCACCCCTCCACTTT.

This sequence joins TRBV29-1 and TRBJ2-1, with 13 bases identical to TRBD2. The trim removed 4 bases at V and 2 bases at J, leaving 14 bases unmatched. Germline CDR1 and CDR2: SQVTM and ANQGSEA. The length of the CDR3 is 19 residues. The CDR3 here is CSVGGILAGGKGTYNEQFF. CDR3 nucleotides: TGCAGCGTTGGAGGAATACTAGCGGGGGGGAAGGGTACCTACAATGAGCAGTTCTTC.

J is TRBJ2-5 and V is TRBV20-1; D is unresolved. TRBJ2-7 explains the end of the DNA better; the J call may be wrong. Germline V gives CDR1 DFQATT, CDR2 SNEGSKA (reference sequence). The CDR3 is made up of 15 amino acids. CDR3 nucleotides: TGCAGTGCTAGAGATGATGCACTGCCCCTGGTCGAGCAGTACTTC. This codes for CSARDDALPLVEQYF.

The chain joins TRBV29-1 to TRBJ1-2; possibly TRBD1 for D (5 bases). This CDR3 spans 14 amino acids. Trimming pared 7 bases from V and 8 bases from J, leaving 23 bases between. Germline assignment: CDR1 SQVTM and CDR2 ANQGSEA. CDR3 DNA sequence: TGCAGCGCGGAACGACTAAACTCGGGGGTCGGCTACACCTTC. Translated, it gives CSAERLNSGVGYTF. Drawing the rest from reference TRBV29-1 and TRBJ1-2, the complete variable domain is SAVISQKPSRDICQRGTSLTIQCQVDSQVTMMFWYRQQPGQSLTLIATANQGSEATYESGFVIDKFPISRPNLTFSTLTVSNMSPEDSSIYLCSAERLNSGVGYTFGSGTRLTVV.

The chain has TRBV28 and TRBJ2-1; D may be TRBD1 (7 bases). Germline V CDR1 and CDR2: MDHEN, SYDVKM. The CDR3 consists of 15 residues. Trimming took off 6 bases at V and 0 bases at J, with 12 bases between the two ends. The CDR3 here is CASSSGGNSYNEQFF. CDR3 coding DNA: TGTGCCAGCAGCTCAGGGGGGAACTCCTACAATGAGCAGTTCTTC.

This clonotype was detected many times. V and J are TRBV5-1 and TRBJ2-5, with TRBD1 matching over 7 bases. Trimming at V came to 5 bases and at J to 5 bases, leaving 15 bases not matched to a gene. CDR1 is SGHRS, CDR2 YFSETQ, per germline. The CDR3 is made up of 16 amino acids. For the CDR3, the DNA is TGCGCCAGCAGGCAGGTCCCAGGGACAGTTAAGGAGACCCAGTACTTC. As protein: CASRQVPGTVKETQYF.

This rearrangement joins TRBV20-1 to TRBJ2-4; D is possibly TRBD1 (6 bases). The length of the CDR3 is 19 residues. In germline, CDR1 is DFQATT, CDR2 SNEGSKA (reference sequence). Trimming took 0 bases from V and 4 from J, leaving 25 bases between them. The CDR3: CSARDPRFGTQSKKNIQYF. The CDR3 nucleotides read TGCAGTGCTAGAGATCCGCGCTTCGGGACACAAAGCAAGAAAAACATTCAGTACTTC.

The rearrangement uses TRBV9 and TRBJ2-1; 11 bases line up with TRBD1. The CDR3 has 15 amino acids. Per germline, CDR1 SGDLS and CDR2 YYNGEE. The V and J ends lost 3 bases and 7 bases, in that order; junction bases with no gene match: 6. In DNA form, the CDR3 reads TGTGCCAGCAGCGGAGAGGGGACAGGGGGTAATGAGCAGTTCTTC. This sequence encodes CASSGEGTGGNEQFF.

This rearrangement joins TRBV7-2 to TRBJ2-5; tentatively, D is TRBD2 (6 bases). V was clipped by 4 bases and J by 1 base, with 10 bases between them. Germline-derived CDR1 and CDR2 are SGHTA and FQGNSA. The CDR3 is 14 amino acids. The CDR3 coding sequence is TGTGCCAGCAGCTATTGGGGGGTCCAAGAGACCCAGTACTTC. Protein product: CASSYWGVQETQYF.

The chain carries TRBV5-1 and TRBJ1-2, with TRBD1 matching 9 bases. V lost 6 bases and J lost 5; bases outside the gene matches: 8. Germline assignment: CDR1 SGHRS and CDR2 YFSETQ. This CDR3 contains 14 residues. The CDR3 loop reads CASTPGGTGYGYTF. The CDR3 DNA reads as TGCGCCAGCACCCCCGGTGGGACAGGGTATGGCTACACCTTC. The full variable domain, its missing parts supplied by reference TRBV5-1 and TRBJ1-2, is KAGVTQTPRYLIKTRGQQVTLSCSPISGHRSVSWYQQTPGQGLQFLFEYFSETQRNKGNFPGRFSGRQFSNSRSEMNVSTLELGDSALYLCASTPGGTGYGYTFGSGTRLTVV.

The rearrangement uses TRBV7-2 and TRBJ2-3, with 9 bases aligning to TRBD1. The length of the CDR3 is 18 residues. Germline CDR1 is SGHTA and CDR2 is FQGNSA. V trimming: 0 bases; J trimming: 0 bases; junction bases outside the gene matches: 7. Written as DNA, the CDR3 is TGTGCCAGCAGCTTAGCCGGGACAGGGAGGGGAAGCACAGATACGCAGTATTTT. The encoded protein is CASSLAGTGRGSTDTQYF.

The chain uses TRBV14 and TRBJ1-6, with D uncertain. The CDR3 sequence is 13 residues long. V was shortened by 1 base and J by 6 bases, with 4 bases between the two germline ends. CDR1 and CDR2 (germline): SGHDN, FVKESK. The CDR3 spells CASSQVGNSPLHF. CDR3 DNA: TGTGCCAGCAGCCAAGTGGGTAATTCACCCCTCCACTTT.

The rearrangement joins TRBV7-2 to TRBJ1-5; D is uncertain. V shed 5 bases and J shed 5 bases, with 13 bases lying between them. From germline, CDR1 is SGHTA and CDR2 FQGNSA. This CDR3 has 14 amino acids. The CDR3 DNA reads TGTGCCAGCAGCCCTCCGGGGAACCATCAGCCCCAGCATTTT. This gives the protein CASSPPGNHQPQHF.

DNA of the CDR3: TGTGCTAGTGGTTTGGCGTACGGAGGCTATGGCTACACCTTC. As protein: CASGLAYGGYGYTF. The chain has TRBV12-5 and TRBJ1-2; D remains ambiguous. The CDR3 is made up of 14 amino acids. From germline, CDR1 is LGHNT and CDR2 FRNRAP. V lost 1 base to trimming and J lost 4 bases, with 10 bases between them.

Notes on this clonotype: This may come from a read error, since a much larger clone is one base off. This chain connects TRBV13 to TRBJ2-3; D uncertain. CDR3 length: 13 amino acids. From germline, CDR1 is PRHDT and CDR2 FYEKMQ (reference sequence). Here the CDR3 reads CAGRSFSTDTQYF. The CDR3 DNA follows: TGTGCCGGCAGGTCCTTTAGCACAGATACGCAGTATTTT.

This chain joins TRBV10-3 and TRBJ1-3; tentatively, D is TRBD1 (5 bases). V lost 4 bases and J lost 4, with 8 bases in between. The CDR3 consists of 13 residues. Germline V gene data show CDR1 as ENHRY and CDR2 as SYGVKD. This CDR3 is CAISGGVGNTIYF. For the CDR3, the DNA is TGTGCCATCAGTGGAGGGGTCGGAAACACCATATATTTT.

The chain employs TRBV28 and TRBJ2-7, with D tentatively TRBD1 (5 bases). CDR1 and CDR2 (germline): MDHEN, SYDVKM. Between the trimmed V and J ends, which lost 6 bases and 2 bases, there was a span of 17 bases. The CDR3 has 15 residues. This CDR3 reads CASRPQTVLTYEQYF. The CDR3, as DNA: TGTGCCAGCAGACCACAGACAGTCCTCACCTACGAGCAGTACTTC.

This clonotype appeared a few times. This chain joins TRBV3-1 and TRBJ2-7; D possibly corresponds to TRBD1 (5 bases). The CDR3 sequence is 15 residues long. The germline gives CDR1 LGHDT, CDR2 YNNKEL (reference sequence). V gave up 1 base and J gave up 8 bases, with 18 bases separating them. The CDR3 loop is CASSQGRVSAGKQYF. CDR3 sequence (DNA): TGTGCCAGCAGCCAAGGACGAGTTTCGGCAGGGAAGCAGTACTTC.

This clonotype was counted only a few times. This chain joins TRBV28 and TRBJ2-3, with TRBD1 as a possible D gene (6 bases). Germline values: CDR1 MDHEN, CDR2 SYDVKM. This CDR3 has 17 residues. The V and J ends lost 2 bases and 0 bases respectively, with 15 bases between them. The CDR3 sequence: CASSLTTGTLSTDTQYF. CDR3 coding DNA: TGTGCCAGCAGTTTAACCACCGGGACACTGAGCACAGATACGCAGTATTTT.

In the case of this clonotype: This may come from a read error, since a much larger clone is one base off. This chain joins TRBV6-6 and TRBJ2-7; unclear D gene. The germline CDR1 and CDR2 sequences are MNHNY and SVGAGI (reference sequence). CDR3 length equals 14 residues. V lost 7 bases and J 0 bases, leaving 13 bases between the germline ends. CDR3 nucleotide sequence: TGTGCCAGCACCCAACAGCTATCCTCCTACGAGCAGTACTTC. It is translated as CASTQQLSSYEQYF.

The chain combines TRBV7-2 with TRBJ1-6, with 7 bases fitting TRBD1. V lost 7 bases, J lost 0 bases, and 9 bases stayed unmatched. Germline loops: CDR1 SGHTA, CDR2 FQGNSA. The CDR3 spans 17 residues. The CDR3 sequence: CASTLGQARSYNSPLHF. The DNA of the CDR3 is TGTGCCAGCACCCTAGGACAGGCCCGCTCCTATAATTCACCCCTCCACTTT.

The rearrangement uses TRBV19 and TRBJ1-6; D is perhaps TRBD1 (5 bases). Germline CDR1 reads LNHDA; CDR2 reads SQIVND (reference sequence). The CDR3 is 15 amino acids. Trimming stripped 5 bases from V and 9 bases from J, with 17 bases between. The DNA for the CDR3 is TGTGCCAGTAGTCCCCGGGACGAAAGGACTTCACCCCTCCACTTT. Protein product: CASSPRDERTSPLHF.

With respect to this clonotype: A junction boundary mismatches the germline segment, possibly from a read error. The chain has TRBV4-3 and TRBJ2-2, with D perhaps TRBD2 (5 bases). This CDR3 comprises 16 residues. CDR1 is LGHNA and CDR2 is YSLEER in the germline V gene. CDR3 in amino acids: CASSQSTRANAGELFF. CDR3 nucleotide sequence: TGCGCCAGCAGCCAATCCACTAGGGCGAACGCCGGGGAGCTGTTTTTT.

This clonotype was picked up a small number of times. The chain carries TRBV29-1 and TRBJ2-5; 10 positions match TRBD2. V lost 5 bases and J lost 2; bases outside the gene matches: 2. The CDR3 contains 13 residues. CDR1 SQVTM and CDR2 ANQGSEA come from the germline V gene. The CDR3 sequence is CSVRTSGQETQYF. The CDR3, as DNA: TGCAGCGTTCGGACTAGCGGACAAGAGACCCAGTACTTC.